The TCR beta chain under discussion was sequenced for a study of T-cell reconstitution after alpha-beta-depleted transplantation in children. Study-wide points: T-cell numbers and diversity, one year after transplant, stemmed largely from T cells that were newly produced. After transplant, at about two months, alpha-beta T cells were reportedly derived from several hundred expanded graft clones.

Preparation of the TCRbeta library involved a method that used unique molecular identifiers. TCRdb itself ran the PCR reads through MiXCR, one entry per CDR3 protein. The repertoire holds about 120,000 distinct CDR3 sequences, over 9% seen once, with less than 35% in the top ten. This clonotype appeared many times. As yet, its antigen is unknown. Sample: PBMCs, taken before TCRalphabeta/CD19-depleted stem cell transplant. The clonotype was recovered from a boy between 2 and 10 years old with acute lymphoblastic leukemia, due to receive a stem cell transplant.

CDR3 nucleotide sequence: TGTGCCAGCAGGGACAGGGGGGTCTGGAACACTGAAGCTTTCTTT. Protein: CASRDRGVWNTEAFF. The chain links TRBV6-1 to TRBJ1-1; 10 bases line up with TRBD1. The V and J ends lost 6 bases and 1 base, in that order; junction bases with no gene match: 5. CDR1 MNHNS and CDR2 SASEGT come from the germline V gene. This CDR3 is 15 amino acids long.